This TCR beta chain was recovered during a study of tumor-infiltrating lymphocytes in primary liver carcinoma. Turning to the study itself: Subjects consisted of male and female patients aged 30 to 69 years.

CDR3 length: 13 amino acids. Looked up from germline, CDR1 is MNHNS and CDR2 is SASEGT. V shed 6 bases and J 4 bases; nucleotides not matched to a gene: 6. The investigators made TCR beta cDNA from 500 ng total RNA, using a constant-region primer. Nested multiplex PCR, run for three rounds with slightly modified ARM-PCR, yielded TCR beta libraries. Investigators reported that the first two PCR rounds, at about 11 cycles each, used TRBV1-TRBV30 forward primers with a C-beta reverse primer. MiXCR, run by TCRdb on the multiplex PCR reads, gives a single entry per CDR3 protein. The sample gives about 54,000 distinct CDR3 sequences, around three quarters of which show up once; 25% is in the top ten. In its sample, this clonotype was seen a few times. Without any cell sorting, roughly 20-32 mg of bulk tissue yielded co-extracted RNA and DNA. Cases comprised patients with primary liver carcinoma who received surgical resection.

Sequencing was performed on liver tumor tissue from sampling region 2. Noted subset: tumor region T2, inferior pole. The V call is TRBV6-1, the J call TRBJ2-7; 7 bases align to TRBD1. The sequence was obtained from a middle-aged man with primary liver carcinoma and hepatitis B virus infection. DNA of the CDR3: TGTGCCAGCAGAGGACAGGTGGATTACGAGCAGTACTTC. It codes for CASRGQVDYEQYF.